These 15 T cell receptor beta chains share one sample of origin, sequenced in a study of cytomegalovirus exposure and HLA in healthy donors. PCR amplification relied on 60 Vbeta primers (plus 13 Jbeta primers). The protocol was immunoSEQ multiplex PCR, while the TCRdb copy is restricted to in-frame clones and leaves out a portion. The sample carries approximately 140,000 clones, around 73% recorded once. The material sequenced was PBMCs. Receptors originate from a middle-aged woman in good health and CMV-seronegative.

This clone was detected once. The DNA of the CDR3 is TGTGCCAGCAGTGCCCTGGAGTCTTCGGGAGGCAATCAGCCCCAGCATTTT. Encoded protein: CASSALESSGGNQPQHF. The chain links TRBV6-1 to TRBJ1-5; D gene unclear. V lost 4 bases to trimming and J lost 2 bases, with 18 bases between them. Germline assignment: CDR1 MNHNS and CDR2 SASEGT. The CDR3 extends over 17 amino acids.

The chain has TRBV18 and TRBJ2-6; D unresolved. CDR1 KGHSH and CDR2 LQKENI come from the germline V gene. This CDR3 has 16 residues. Trimming took 0 bases from V and 0 from J, leaving 6 bases between them. The CDR3 region has the DNA TGTGCCAGCTCACCACCGTACAGCTCTGGGGCCAACGTCCTGACTTTC. It is translated as CASSPPYSSGANVLTF.

The chain combines TRBV4-1 with TRBJ2-4; TRBD2 is a possible D gene (6 bases). The germline V gene has CDR1 MGHRA and CDR2 YSYEKL. CDR3 length: 18 residues. Trimming shortened V by 0 bases and J by 0 bases, and 15 bases separated the two germline ends. The CDR3: CASSQEMGGTGAKNIQYF. The DNA for the CDR3 is TGCGCCAGCAGCCAAGAAATGGGGGGAACGGGAGCCAAAAACATTCAGTACTTC.

This clone was seen a few times. The V gene is TRBV6-6, the J gene TRBJ1-1; 7 bases are shared with TRBD1. After removal of 8 bases from V and 2 bases from J, the junction contained 2 bases not matched to a gene. The CDR3 runs to 12 residues. CDR1 MNHNY and CDR2 SVGAGI come from the germline V gene (reference sequence). CDR3 in amino acids: CASHRGNTEAFF. In DNA form, the CDR3 reads TGTGCCAGCCACAGGGGAAACACTGAAGCTTTCTTT.

This sequence joins TRBV7-9 and TRBJ2-1; the match to TRBD1 covers 9 bases. After removal of 7 bases from V and 0 bases from J, the junction contained 4 bases not matched to a gene. CDR1 SEHNR and CDR2 FQNEAQ come from the germline V gene (reference sequence). The CDR3 is 15 amino acids. Written as DNA, the CDR3 is TGTGCCAGCATCCGACAGGGGGGCTCCTACAATGAGCAGTTCTTC. Translating gives CASIRQGGSYNEQFF. The full variable domain, with the rest looked up from reference TRBV7-9 and TRBJ2-1, is DTGVSQNPRHKITKRGQNVTFRCDPISEHNRLYWYRQTLGQGPEFLTYFQNEAQLEKSRLLSDRFSAERPKGSFSTLEIQRTEQGDSAMYLCASIRQGGSYNEQFFGPGTRLTVL.

This clone was detected a few times. The V gene is TRBV2, the J gene TRBJ1-2, with unresolved D. The CDR3 spans 13 residues. The V gene's germline CDR1 is SNHLY and CDR2 FYNNEI. With 4 bases removed from V and 5 bases from J, the gap between germline ends came to 11 bases. CDR3 sequence reads: CASSGDRTYGYTF. The CDR3 region has the DNA TGTGCCAGCAGTGGAGATAGGACTTATGGCTACACCTTC.

V is TRBV14 and J is TRBJ1-2; TRBD1 might be the D (5 bases). The CDR3 sequence is 15 residues long. Germline lookup yields CDR1 SGHDN and CDR2 FVKESK. V lost 1 base to trimming and J lost 3 bases, with 12 bases between them. CDR3 amino acids: CASSQVKGTHYGYTF. The CDR3 coding sequence is TGTGCCAGCAGCCAAGTTAAAGGGACTCACTATGGCTACACCTTC.

V usage is TRBV14 and J usage is TRBJ2-3; 16 nucleotides align to TRBD2. The CDR3 length is 21 residues. Germline lookup yields CDR1 SGHDN and CDR2 FVKESK. V gave up 0 bases and J gave up 2 bases; unmatched junction bases: 11. Here the CDR3 reads CASSQDLGTSGGAPHTDTQYF. CDR3 coding DNA: TGTGCCAGCAGCCAAGATCTTGGGACTAGCGGGGGGGCCCCGCACACAGATACGCAGTATTTT.

This chain connects TRBV25-1 to TRBJ2-7, with 9 bases that match TRBD1. Judging by the DNA end, TRBJ2-5 fits better; the J call may be wrong. Germline CDR1 MGHDK, CDR2 SYGVNS. The CDR3 length is 16 residues. The CDR3 loop is CASSLNSGTGQETQYF. The CDR3 region has the DNA TGTGCCAGCAGTCTAAACTCCGGGACAGGGCAAGAGACCCAGTACTTC.

The chain links TRBV6-6 to TRBJ1-4; tentative D call: TRBD1 (6 bases). V lost 7 bases to trimming and J lost 4 bases, with 16 bases between them. CDR1 and CDR2 (germline): MNHNY, SVGAGI (reference sequence). This CDR3 region has 15 residues. Written as DNA, the CDR3 is TGTGCCAGCATCCCGGGGGGGGCTAGTAATGAAAAACTGTTTTTT. Amino acid sequence: CASIPGGASNEKLFF.

The CDR3 region has the DNA TGTGCCAGCAGCTTAGGCGGGGGGGCGCAAGAGACCCAGTACTTC. Residues: CASSLGGGAQETQYF. J is TRBJ2-5 and V is TRBV7-6; 9 positions match TRBD2. The CDR3 has 15 residues. CDR1 and CDR2 from the germline V gene are SGHVS and FNYEAQ. J gave up 2 bases and V 1 base, and 2 bases lay outside the gene matches.

This clone has more than one count but fewer than ten. The chain uses TRBV9 and TRBJ2-2; 10 bases fit TRBD1. Per germline, CDR1 SGDLS and CDR2 YYNGEE. The junction had 3 bases not matched to a gene; V was cut back by 3 bases and J by 4 bases. The CDR3 is 15 residues long. CDR3 DNA sequence: TGTGCCAGCAGCGCCGGGACAGGGGTCACCGGGGAGCTGTTTTTT. Protein sequence: CASSAGTGVTGELFF.

This chain uses TRBV7-9 with TRBJ1-2; 8 bases fit TRBD1. The length of the CDR3 is 15 residues. V gave up 5 bases and J gave up 4 bases; unmatched junction bases: 9. Germline CDR1 and CDR2: SEHNR and FQNEAQ (reference sequence). The chain's CDR3 is CASSPAGGAGYGYTF. In DNA form, the CDR3 reads TGTGCCAGCAGCCCAGCAGGGGGCGCAGGCTATGGCTACACCTTC.

The chain has TRBV5-1 and TRBJ2-1; TRBD1 might be the D (6 bases). From germline, CDR1 is SGHRS and CDR2 YFSETQ. The CDR3 extends over 15 amino acids. V lost 2 bases and J 9 bases, leaving 18 bases between the germline ends. The CDR3 DNA is TGCGCCAGCAGCTTCATGGCAGGGACAACAGGTGAGCAGTTCTTC. Translation: CASSFMAGTTGEQFF.

J is TRBJ1-2 and V is TRBV7-3, with a possible D match to TRBD1 (6 bases). CDR3 length equals 13 residues. Trimming took 4 bases from V and 7 from J, leaving 13 bases between them. Germline V gene data show CDR1 as SGHTA and CDR2 as FQGTGA. The CDR3 loop is CASSSTTGSGYTF. CDR3 coding DNA: TGTGCCAGCAGCTCAACAACAGGGTCTGGCTACACCTTC.